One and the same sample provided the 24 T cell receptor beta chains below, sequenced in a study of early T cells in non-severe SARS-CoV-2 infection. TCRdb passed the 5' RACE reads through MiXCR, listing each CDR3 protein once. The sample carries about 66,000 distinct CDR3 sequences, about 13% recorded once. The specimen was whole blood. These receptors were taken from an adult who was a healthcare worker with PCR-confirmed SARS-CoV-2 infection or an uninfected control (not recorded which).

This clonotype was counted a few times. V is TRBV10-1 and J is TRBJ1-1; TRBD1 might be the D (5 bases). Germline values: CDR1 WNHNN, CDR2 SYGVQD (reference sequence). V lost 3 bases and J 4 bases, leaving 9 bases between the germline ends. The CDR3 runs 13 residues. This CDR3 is CASSDGGFTEAFF. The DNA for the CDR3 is TGCGCCAGCAGTGATGGGGGGTTCACTGAAGCTTTCTTT.

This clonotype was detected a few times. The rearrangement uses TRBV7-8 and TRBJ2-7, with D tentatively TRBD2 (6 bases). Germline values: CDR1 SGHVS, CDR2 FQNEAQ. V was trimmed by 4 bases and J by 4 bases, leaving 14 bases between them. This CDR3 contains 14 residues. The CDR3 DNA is TGTGCCAGCAGCTCCCGGGACGGAGGGTACGAGCAGTACTTC. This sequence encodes CASSSRDGGYEQYF.

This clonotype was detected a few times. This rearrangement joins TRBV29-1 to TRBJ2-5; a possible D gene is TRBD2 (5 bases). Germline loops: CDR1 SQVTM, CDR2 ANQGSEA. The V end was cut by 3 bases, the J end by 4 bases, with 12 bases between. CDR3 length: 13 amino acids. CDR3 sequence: CSVDGRDGETQYF. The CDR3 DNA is TGCAGCGTTGATGGGAGAGACGGAGAGACCCAGTACTTC.

This chain's CDR3 is CASTLGGPRDIQYF. The CDR3 nucleotides are TGTGCCAGCACCTTGGGGGGACCCCGGGACATTCAGTACTTC. This rearrangement joins TRBV7-9 to TRBJ2-4; D possibly corresponds to TRBD2 (6 bases). Germline CDR1 is SEHNR and CDR2 is FQNEAQ (reference sequence). V was clipped by 7 bases and J by 8 bases, with 18 bases between them. The CDR3 is 14 residues long.

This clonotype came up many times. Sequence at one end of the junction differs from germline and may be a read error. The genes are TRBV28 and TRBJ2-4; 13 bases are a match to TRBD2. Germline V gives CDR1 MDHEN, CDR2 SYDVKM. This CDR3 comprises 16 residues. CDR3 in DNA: TGTGCCAGCACATCCGGACTAGCGGGAGCCCAAAACATTCAGTACTTC. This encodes CASTSGLAGAQNIQYF.

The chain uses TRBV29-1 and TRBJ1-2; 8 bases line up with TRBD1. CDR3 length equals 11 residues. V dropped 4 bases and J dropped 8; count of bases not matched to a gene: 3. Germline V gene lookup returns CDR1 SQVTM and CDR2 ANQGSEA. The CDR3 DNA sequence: TGCAGCGTTGCAGGGGGCTGGGGCTACACCTTC. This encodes CSVAGGWGYTF.

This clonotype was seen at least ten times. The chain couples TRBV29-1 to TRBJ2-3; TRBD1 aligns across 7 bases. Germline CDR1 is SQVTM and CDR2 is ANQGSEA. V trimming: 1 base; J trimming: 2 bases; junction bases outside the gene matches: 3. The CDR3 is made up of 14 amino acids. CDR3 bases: TGCAGCGTTGAAGCGGGGACAGCCACAGATACGCAGTATTTT. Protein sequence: CSVEAGTATDTQYF.

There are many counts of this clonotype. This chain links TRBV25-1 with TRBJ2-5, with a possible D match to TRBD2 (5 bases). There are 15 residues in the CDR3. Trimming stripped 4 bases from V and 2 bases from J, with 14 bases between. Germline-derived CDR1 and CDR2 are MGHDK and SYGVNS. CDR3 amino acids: CASSAGIDRQETQYF. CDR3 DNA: TGTGCCAGCAGTGCCGGGATAGACCGACAAGAGACCCAGTACTTC.

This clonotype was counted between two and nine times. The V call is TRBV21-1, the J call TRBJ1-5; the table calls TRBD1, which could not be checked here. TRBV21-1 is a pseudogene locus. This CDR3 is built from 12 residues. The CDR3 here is CASDDSYQPQHF. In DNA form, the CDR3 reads TGTGCCAGCGACGACAGTTATCAGCCCCAGCATTTT.

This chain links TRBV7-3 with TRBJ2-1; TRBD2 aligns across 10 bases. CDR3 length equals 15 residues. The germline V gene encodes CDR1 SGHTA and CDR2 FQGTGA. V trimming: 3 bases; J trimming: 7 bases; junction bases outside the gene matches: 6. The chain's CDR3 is CASSFTATSGNEQFF. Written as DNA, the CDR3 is TGTGCCAGCAGCTTCACCGCGACTAGCGGGAATGAGCAGTTCTTC.

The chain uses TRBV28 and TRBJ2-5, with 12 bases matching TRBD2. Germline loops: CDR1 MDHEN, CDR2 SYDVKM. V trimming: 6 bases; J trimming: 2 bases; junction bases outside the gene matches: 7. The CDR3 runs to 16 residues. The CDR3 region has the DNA TGTGCCAGCAGCCTAGCGGGAGGGTTGGCACAAGAGACCCAGTACTTC. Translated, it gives CASSLAGGLAQETQYF.

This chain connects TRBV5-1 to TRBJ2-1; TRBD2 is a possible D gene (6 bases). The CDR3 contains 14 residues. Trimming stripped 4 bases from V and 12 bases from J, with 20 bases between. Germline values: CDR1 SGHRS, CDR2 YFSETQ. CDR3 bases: TGCGCCAGCAGCCCGAGGGGCGAGGCGGGGTCGCAGTTCTTC. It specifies CASSPRGEAGSQFF.

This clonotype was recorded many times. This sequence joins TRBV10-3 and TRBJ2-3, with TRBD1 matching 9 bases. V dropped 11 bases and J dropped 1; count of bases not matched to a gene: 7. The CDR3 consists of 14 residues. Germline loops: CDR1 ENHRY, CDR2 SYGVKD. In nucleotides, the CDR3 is TGTGCCTCCTACAGGGGGCTGGGCACAGATACGCAGTATTTT. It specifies CASYRGLGTDTQYF.

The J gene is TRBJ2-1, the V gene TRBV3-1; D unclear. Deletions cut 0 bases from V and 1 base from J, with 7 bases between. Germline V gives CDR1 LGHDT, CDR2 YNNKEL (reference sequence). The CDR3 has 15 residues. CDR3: CASSQDAGSYNEQFF. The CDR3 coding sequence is TGTGCCAGCAGCCAAGATGCAGGTTCCTACAATGAGCAGTTCTTC.

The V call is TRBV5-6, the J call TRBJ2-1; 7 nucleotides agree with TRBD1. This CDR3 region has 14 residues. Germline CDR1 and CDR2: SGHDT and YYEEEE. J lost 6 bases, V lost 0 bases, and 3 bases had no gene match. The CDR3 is CASSLGRGSNEQFF. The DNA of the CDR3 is TGTGCCAGCAGCTTGGGCAGGGGGAGCAATGAGCAGTTCTTC.

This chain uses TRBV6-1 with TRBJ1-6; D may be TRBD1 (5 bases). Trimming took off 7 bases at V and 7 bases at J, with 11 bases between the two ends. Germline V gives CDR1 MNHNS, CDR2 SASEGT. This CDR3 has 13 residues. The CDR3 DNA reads TGTGCCAGCATCCCCGGGGGAAATTCACCCCTCCACTTT. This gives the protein CASIPGGNSPLHF.

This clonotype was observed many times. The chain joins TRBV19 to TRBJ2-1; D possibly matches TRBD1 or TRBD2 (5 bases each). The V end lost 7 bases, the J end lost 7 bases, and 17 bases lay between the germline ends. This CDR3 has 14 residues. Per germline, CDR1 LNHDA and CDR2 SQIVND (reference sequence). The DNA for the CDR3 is TGTGCCAGTAAACAGGCGGGTGCCCTTAATGAGCAGTTCTTC. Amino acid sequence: CASKQAGALNEQFF.

CDR3 nucleotides: TGTGCCAGCAGCACCAACAGGGAGACCCAGTACTTC. Its protein product is CASSTNRETQYF. This chain uses TRBV7-9 with TRBJ2-5; the D gene is possibly TRBD1 (5 bases). The CDR3 has 12 residues. Trimming stripped 5 bases from V and 5 bases from J, with 9 bases between. Germline V lookup: CDR1 SEHNR, CDR2 FQNEAQ (reference sequence).

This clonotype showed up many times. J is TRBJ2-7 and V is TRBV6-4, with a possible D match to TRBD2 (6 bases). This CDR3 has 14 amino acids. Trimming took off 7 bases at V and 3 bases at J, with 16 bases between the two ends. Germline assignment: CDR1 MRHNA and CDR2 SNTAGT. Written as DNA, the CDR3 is TGTGCCAGCATTGGCGGGACTCCCGGCTACGAGCAGTACTTC. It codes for CASIGGTPGYEQYF.

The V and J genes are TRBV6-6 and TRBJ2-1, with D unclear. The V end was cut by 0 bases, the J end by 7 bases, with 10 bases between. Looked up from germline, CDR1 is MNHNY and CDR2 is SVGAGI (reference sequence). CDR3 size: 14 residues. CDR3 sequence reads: CASSYSDLQNEQFF. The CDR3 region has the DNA TGTGCCAGCAGTTACTCAGATCTGCAAAATGAGCAGTTCTTC.

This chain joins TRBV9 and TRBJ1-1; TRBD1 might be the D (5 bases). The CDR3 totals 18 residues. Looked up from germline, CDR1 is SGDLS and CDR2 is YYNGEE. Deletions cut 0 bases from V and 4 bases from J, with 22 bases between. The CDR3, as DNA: TGTGCCAGCAGCGTAGTCTCAGGCTCCACGGGGCAGGCCACTGAAGCTTTCTTT. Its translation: CASSVVSGSTGQATEAFF.

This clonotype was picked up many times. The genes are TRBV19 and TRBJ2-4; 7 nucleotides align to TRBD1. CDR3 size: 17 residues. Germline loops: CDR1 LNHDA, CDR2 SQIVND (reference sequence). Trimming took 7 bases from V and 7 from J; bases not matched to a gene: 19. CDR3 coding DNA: TGTGCCAGTACCAAAACCGCACGGACAGGCCTGGGGAACATTCAGTACTTC. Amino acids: CASTKTARTGLGNIQYF.

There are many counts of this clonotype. CDR3 bases: TGTGCCAGTAGTTCTCTCGGGACCAAGAACACCGGGGAGCTGTTTTTT. Translating gives CASSSLGTKNTGELFF. This chain connects TRBV19 to TRBJ2-2; D may be TRBD1 or TRBD2 (5 bases each). Germline V gene sequence: CDR1 LNHDA, CDR2 SQIVND (reference sequence). The CDR3 has 16 amino acids. The V and J ends lost 5 bases and 1 base respectively, with 14 bases between them.

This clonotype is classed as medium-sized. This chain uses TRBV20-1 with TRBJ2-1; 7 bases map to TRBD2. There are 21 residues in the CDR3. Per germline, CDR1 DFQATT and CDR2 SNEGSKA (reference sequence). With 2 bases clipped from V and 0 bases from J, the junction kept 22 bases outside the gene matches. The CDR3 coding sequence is TGCAGTGCTAGACCCCTATGGTCTAGCGGAGTCACGGGAGGCTCCTACAATGAGCAGTTCTTC. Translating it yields CSARPLWSSGVTGGSYNEQFF.